The TCR beta chain described here comes from a study of T cell repertoires in cytomegalovirus infection. TCRdb re-called the reads through MiXCR, storing one row per CDR3 protein. The table has about 310,000 distinct CDR3 sequences, 9.6% seen once. This clonotype was counted between two and nine times. The clonotype comes from a human donor in good health (CMV status not recorded). Some clones in this sample may be carry-over from other donors' samples. Material: PBMCs.

The chain's CDR3 is CSARGRRLEEKLFF. In DNA, the CDR3 is TGCAGTGCTAGGGGACGTCGGCTAGAGGAAAAACTGTTTTTT. The genes are TRBV20-1 and TRBJ1-4; maybe TRBD1 (5 bases). The V end lost 3 bases, the J end lost 8 bases, and 16 bases lay between the germline ends. Germline loops: CDR1 DFQATT, CDR2 SNEGSKA (reference sequence). The CDR3 extends over 14 amino acids.